The 15 T cell receptor beta chains in this list originate from one sample, sequenced in a study of OX40 agonist ivuxolimab in advanced cancers. Assay: immunoSEQ multiplex PCR; the TCRdb copy retains only in-frame clones and omits some. The sample includes more than 60,000 clones, roughly nine tenths of them seen just once. Sequencing used CD4+ or CD8+ T cells sorted from blood, obtained in a trial of the OX40 agonist ivuxolimab. All receptors come from an adult with an advanced solid tumor such as melanoma, head and neck, liver or kidney cancer.

The V call is TRBV29-1, the J call TRBJ2-5; D is unresolved. CDR1 and CDR2 (germline): SQVTM, ANQGSEA. The CDR3 runs to 12 residues. Trimming removed 3 bases at V and 4 bases at J, with 9 bases between. The CDR3 DNA reads TGCAGCGTTGATCCCCAAACAGAGACCCAGTACTTC. As protein: CSVDPQTETQYF.

V is TRBV20-1 and J is TRBJ2-7; D ambiguous. This CDR3 spans 11 amino acids. CDR1 is DFQATT and CDR2 is SNEGSKA in the germline V gene (reference sequence). The V end lost 3 bases, the J end lost 4 bases, and 7 bases lay between the germline ends. CDR3 DNA sequence: TGCAGTGCTAGGAATACTTACGAGCAGTACTTC. This sequence encodes CSARNTYEQYF.

This clone was counted once. The same CDR3 arises from other DNA sequences in this sample as well. V gene TRBV7-2 combines with J gene TRBJ2-1; 9 bases map to TRBD2. This CDR3 contains 15 residues. The germline V gene encodes CDR1 SGHTA and CDR2 FQGNSA. V shed 3 bases, J shed 4 bases, and the junction held 4 bases outside the gene matches. The CDR3 spells CASSLASGTYNEQFF. The CDR3 nucleotides read TGTGCCAGCAGCTTGGCTAGCGGGACATACAATGAGCAGTTCTTC. Variable domain in full (rest from reference TRBV7-2 and TRBJ2-1): GAGVSQSPSNKVTEKGKDVELRCDPISGHTALYWYRQSLGQGLEFLIYFQGNSAPDKSGLPSDRFSAERTGGSVSTLTIQRTQQEDSAVYLCASSLASGTYNEQFFGPGTRLTVL.

Written as DNA, the CDR3 is TGTGCCAGCAGCTTAGTATTCCAGAATCAGCCCCAGCATTTT. As protein: CASSLVFQNQPQHF. The rearrangement joins TRBV7-2 to TRBJ1-5; D is uncertain. With 1 base removed from V and 4 bases from J, the gap between germline ends came to 8 bases. From germline, CDR1 is SGHTA and CDR2 FQGNSA. The CDR3 totals 14 residues.

As for this clone: Mismatch with germline at one junction end may stem from a read error. This chain links TRBV19 with TRBJ1-5, with a weak D call TRBD1 (5 bases). Germline CDR1 reads LNHDA; CDR2 reads SQIVND (reference sequence). CDR3 length equals 18 residues. The CDR3 spells CANSTLTHGTAGNQPQHF. CDR3 bases: TGTGCCAATAGTACTCTCACCCACGGGACGGCAGGCAATCAGCCCCAGCATTTT.

The genes are TRBV6-4 and TRBJ2-7; D remains unclear. V was pared by 6 bases and J by 3 bases, with 6 bases between. The CDR3 covers 11 residues. From germline, CDR1 is MRHNA and CDR2 SNTAGT. The CDR3 DNA sequence: TGTGCCAGCAGAGACAACTACGAGCAGTACTTC. Protein sequence: CASRDNYEQYF.

The chain joins TRBV14 to TRBJ1-6; a weak D match, TRBD1 (5 bases). From germline, CDR1 is SGHDN and CDR2 FVKESK. The CDR3 totals 14 residues. The V end lost 2 bases, the J end lost 9 bases, and 11 bases lay between the germline ends. This CDR3 reads CASSQFRVGSPLHF. CDR3 nucleotides: TGTGCCAGCAGCCAATTCAGGGTTGGTTCACCCCTCCACTTT.

The chain carries TRBV28 and TRBJ1-4; D not resolved. This CDR3 comprises 14 residues. V lost 4 bases and J 8 bases, leaving 14 bases between the germline ends. CDR1 is MDHEN and CDR2 is SYDVKM in the germline V gene. The DNA for the CDR3 is TGTGCCAGCAGTTCGGGTACACTTGGGGAAAAACTGTTTTTT. It encodes CASSSGTLGEKLFF.

The V and J genes are TRBV2 and TRBJ2-7, with D uncertain. Trimming left V 6 bases short and J 1 base short, with 10 bases between. Germline CDR1 is SNHLY and CDR2 is FYNNEI. This CDR3 comprises 13 residues. CDR3 nucleotide sequence: TGTGCCAGCAGAAAAGGCGGATCCTACGAGCAGTACTTC. The encoded protein is CASRKGGSYEQYF.

This CDR3 is CASSAGSSGTGELFF. Here the CDR3 DNA reads TGTGCCAGCAGCGCAGGGTCTAGCGGGACCGGGGAGCTGTTTTTT. The V gene is TRBV6-1, the J gene TRBJ2-2; TRBD2 matches at 8 bases. J was trimmed by 5 bases and V by 6 bases; bases with no gene match: 8. Germline V CDR1 and CDR2: MNHNS, SASEGT. The CDR3 extends over 15 amino acids.

This sequence joins TRBV6-5 and TRBJ2-7; 10 bases align to TRBD2. The CDR3 loop spans 15 amino acids. Unmatched junction bases numbered 4, after V lost 2 bases and J lost 3 bases. Germline-derived CDR1 and CDR2 are MNHEY and SVGAGI. CDR3 DNA sequence: TGTGCCAGCAGTTACGGTGGACTAGCGGACTACGAGCAGTACTTC. It codes for CASSYGGLADYEQYF.

This chain uses TRBV5-6 with TRBJ2-7; no clear D gene. Trimming pared 0 bases from V and 3 bases from J, leaving 7 bases between. This CDR3 has 13 amino acids. Germline V gene data show CDR1 as SGHDT and CDR2 as YYEEEE. The CDR3 here is CASSLALNYEQYF. The CDR3 DNA sequence: TGTGCCAGCAGCTTGGCCCTGAACTACGAGCAGTACTTC.

This clone was observed a single time. This chain links TRBV6-5 with TRBJ2-3, with 9 bases identical to TRBD1. CDR1 and CDR2 (germline): MNHEY, SVGAGI. The CDR3 has 15 amino acids. V was clipped by 5 bases and J by 1 base; unmatched bases: 4. CDR3 residues: CASSQGQGGTDTQYF. CDR3 in DNA: TGTGCCAGCAGTCAGGGACAGGGAGGCACAGATACGCAGTATTTT.

This clone has more than one count but fewer than ten. This chain uses TRBV7-9 with TRBJ1-2; 9 positions agree with TRBD1. The CDR3 length is 14 residues. J lost 6 bases, V lost 5 bases, and 7 bases had no gene match. In germline, CDR1 is SEHNR, CDR2 FQNEAQ (reference sequence). In DNA form, the CDR3 reads TGTGCCAGCAGCCCGAACGGACAGGGGAATGGCTACACCTTC. Amino acids: CASSPNGQGNGYTF.

The chain has TRBV30 and TRBJ1-5; maybe TRBD1 (5 bases). Germline V lookup: CDR1 GTSNPN, CDR2 SVGIG (reference sequence). This CDR3 comprises 15 residues. V dropped 0 bases and J dropped 0 bases, with 9 bases sitting between them. CDR3 protein: CAWSVPGTSNQPQHF. CDR3 DNA: TGTGCCTGGAGTGTACCCGGGACTAGCAATCAGCCCCAGCATTTT.